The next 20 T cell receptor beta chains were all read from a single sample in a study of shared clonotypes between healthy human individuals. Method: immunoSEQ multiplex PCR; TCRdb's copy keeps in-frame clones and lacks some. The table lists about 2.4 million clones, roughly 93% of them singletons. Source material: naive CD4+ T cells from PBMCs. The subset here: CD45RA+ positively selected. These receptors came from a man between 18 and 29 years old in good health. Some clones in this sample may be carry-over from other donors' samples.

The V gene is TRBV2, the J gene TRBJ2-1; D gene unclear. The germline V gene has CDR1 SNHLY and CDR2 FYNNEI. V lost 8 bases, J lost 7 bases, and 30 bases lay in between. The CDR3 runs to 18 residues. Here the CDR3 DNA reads TGTGCCAGCTCTCCACCTTTCCGGGTTGGACGTGGGTGGAATGAGCAGTTCTTC. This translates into CASSPPFRVGRGWNEQFF.

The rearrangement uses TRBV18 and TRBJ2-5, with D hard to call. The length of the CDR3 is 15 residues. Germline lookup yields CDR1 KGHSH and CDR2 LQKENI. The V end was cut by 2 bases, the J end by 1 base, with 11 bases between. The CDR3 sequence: CASSPNPAPQETQYF. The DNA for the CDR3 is TGTGCCAGCTCACCAAACCCAGCTCCCCAAGAGACCCAGTACTTC.

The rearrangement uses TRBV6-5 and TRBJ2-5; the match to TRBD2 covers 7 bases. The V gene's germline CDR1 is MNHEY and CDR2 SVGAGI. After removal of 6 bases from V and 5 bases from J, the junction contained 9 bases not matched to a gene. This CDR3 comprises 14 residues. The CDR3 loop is CASSRDYIRETQYF. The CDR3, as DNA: TGTGCCAGCAGCCGGGACTATATCAGGGAGACCCAGTACTTC.

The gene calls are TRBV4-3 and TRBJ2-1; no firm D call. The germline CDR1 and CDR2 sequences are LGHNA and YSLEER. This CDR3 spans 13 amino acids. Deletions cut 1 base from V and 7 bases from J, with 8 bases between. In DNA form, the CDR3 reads TGCGCCAGCAGCCAAGGCCCCGAGAATGAGCAGTTCTTC. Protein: CASSQGPENEQFF.

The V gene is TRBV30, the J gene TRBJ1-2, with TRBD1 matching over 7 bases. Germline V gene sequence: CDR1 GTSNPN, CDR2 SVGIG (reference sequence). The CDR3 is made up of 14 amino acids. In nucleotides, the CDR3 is TGTGCTCGGGGAGGGGGCAGTACGACCTATGGCTACACCTTC. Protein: CARGGGSTTYGYTF.

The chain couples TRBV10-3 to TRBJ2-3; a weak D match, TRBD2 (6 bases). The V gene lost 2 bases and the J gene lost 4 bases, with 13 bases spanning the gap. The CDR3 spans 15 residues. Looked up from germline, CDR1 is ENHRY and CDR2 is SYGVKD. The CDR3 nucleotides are TGTGCCATCAGTGAGGACAGACTAGAGCCAGATACGCAGTATTTT. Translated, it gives CAISEDRLEPDTQYF.

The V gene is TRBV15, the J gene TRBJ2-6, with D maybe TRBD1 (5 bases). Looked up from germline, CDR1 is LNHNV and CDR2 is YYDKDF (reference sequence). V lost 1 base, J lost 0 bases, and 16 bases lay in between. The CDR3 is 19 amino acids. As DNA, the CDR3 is TGTGCCACCAGCAGAGGCCTACGGACACCGGTCTCTGGGGCCAACGTCCTGACTTTC. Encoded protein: CATSRGLRTPVSGANVLTF.

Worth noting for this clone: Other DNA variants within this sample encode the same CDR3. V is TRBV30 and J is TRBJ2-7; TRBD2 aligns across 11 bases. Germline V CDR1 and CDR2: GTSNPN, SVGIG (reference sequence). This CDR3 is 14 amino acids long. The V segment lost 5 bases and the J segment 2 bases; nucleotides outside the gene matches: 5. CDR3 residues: CAWGTSGGAYEQYF. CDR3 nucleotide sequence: TGTGCCTGGGGGACTAGCGGAGGCGCCTACGAGCAGTACTTC.

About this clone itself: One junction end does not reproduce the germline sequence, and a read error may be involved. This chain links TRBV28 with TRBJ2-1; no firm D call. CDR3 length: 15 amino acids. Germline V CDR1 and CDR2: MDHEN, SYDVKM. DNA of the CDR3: TGCTCCAGCAGAAAGATGGGGAAATCCTACAATGAGCAGTTCTTC. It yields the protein CSSRKMGKSYNEQFF. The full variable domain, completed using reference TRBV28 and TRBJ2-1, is DVKVTQSSRYLVKRTGEKVFLECVQDMDHENMFWYRQDPGLGLRLIYFSYDVKMKEKGDIPEGYSVSREKKERFSLILESASTNQTSMYLCSSRKMGKSYNEQFFGPGTRLTVL.

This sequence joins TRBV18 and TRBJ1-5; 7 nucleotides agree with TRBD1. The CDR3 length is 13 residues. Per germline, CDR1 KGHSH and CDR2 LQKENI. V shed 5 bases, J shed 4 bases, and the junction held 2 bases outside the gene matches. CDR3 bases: TGTGCCAGCTCAGTACAGGGGAATCAGCCCCAGCATTTT. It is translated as CASSVQGNQPQHF.

CDR3 bases: TGTGCCAGCAGTACCCGCCTAGCGGGAGAATCGAATGAGCAGTTCTTC. As protein: CASSTRLAGESNEQFF. This chain links TRBV27 with TRBJ2-1; 10 nucleotides match TRBD2. CDR1 is MNHEY, CDR2 SMNVEV, per germline (reference sequence). The CDR3 runs to 16 residues. The V segment lost 5 bases and the J segment 7 bases; nucleotides outside the gene matches: 11.

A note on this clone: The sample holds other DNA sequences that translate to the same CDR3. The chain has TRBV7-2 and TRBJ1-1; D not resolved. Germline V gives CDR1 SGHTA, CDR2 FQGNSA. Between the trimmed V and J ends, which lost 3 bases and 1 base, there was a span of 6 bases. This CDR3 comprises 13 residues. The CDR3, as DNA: TGTGCCAGCAGCTTCGCAAGGAACACTGAAGCTTTCTTT. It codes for CASSFARNTEAFF. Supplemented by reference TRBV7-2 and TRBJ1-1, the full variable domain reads GAGVSQSPSNKVTEKGKDVELRCDPISGHTALYWYRQSLGQGLEFLIYFQGNSAPDKSGLPSDRFSAERTGGSVSTLTIQRTQQEDSAVYLCASSFARNTEAFFGQGTRLTVV.

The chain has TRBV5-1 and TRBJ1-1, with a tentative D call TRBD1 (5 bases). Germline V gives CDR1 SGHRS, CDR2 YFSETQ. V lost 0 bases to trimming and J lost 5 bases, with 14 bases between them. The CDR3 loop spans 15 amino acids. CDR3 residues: CASSLDNPGRTEAFF. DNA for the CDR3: TGCGCCAGCAGCTTGGACAACCCAGGGAGGACTGAAGCTTTCTTT.

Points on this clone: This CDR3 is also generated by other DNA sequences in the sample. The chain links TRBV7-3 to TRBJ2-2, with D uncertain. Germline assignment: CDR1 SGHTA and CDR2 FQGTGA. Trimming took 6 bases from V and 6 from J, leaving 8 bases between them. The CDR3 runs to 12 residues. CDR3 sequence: CASSPTSGELFF. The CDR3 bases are TGTGCCAGCAGTCCCACCTCCGGGGAGCTGTTTTTT.

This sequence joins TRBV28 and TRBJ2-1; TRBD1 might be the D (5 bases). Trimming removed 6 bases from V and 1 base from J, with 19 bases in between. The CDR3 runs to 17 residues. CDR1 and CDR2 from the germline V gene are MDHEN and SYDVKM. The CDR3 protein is CASSRLSGSRSYNEQFF. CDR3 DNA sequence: TGTGCCAGCAGCCGGCTTTCAGGGTCCCGGTCCTACAATGAGCAGTTCTTC.

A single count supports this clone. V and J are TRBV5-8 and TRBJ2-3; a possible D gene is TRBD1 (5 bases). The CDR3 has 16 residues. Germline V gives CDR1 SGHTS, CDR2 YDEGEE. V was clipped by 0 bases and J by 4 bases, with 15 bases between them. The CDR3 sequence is CASSLAKGRAADTQYF. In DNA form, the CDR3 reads TGTGCCAGCAGCTTGGCCAAGGGCAGGGCAGCAGATACGCAGTATTTT.

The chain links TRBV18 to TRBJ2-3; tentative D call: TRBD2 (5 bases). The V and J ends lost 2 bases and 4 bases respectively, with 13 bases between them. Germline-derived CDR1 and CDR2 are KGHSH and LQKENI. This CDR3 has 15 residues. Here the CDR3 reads CASSPKEGHSDTQYF. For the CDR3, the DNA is TGTGCCAGCTCACCAAAAGAGGGCCATTCAGATACGCAGTATTTT.

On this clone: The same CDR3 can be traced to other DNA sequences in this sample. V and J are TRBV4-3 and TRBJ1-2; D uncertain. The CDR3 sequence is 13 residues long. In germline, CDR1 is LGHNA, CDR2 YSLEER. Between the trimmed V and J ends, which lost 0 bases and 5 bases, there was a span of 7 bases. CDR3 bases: TGCGCCAGCAGCCAAGAAGGGAGATATGGCTACACCTTC. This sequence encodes CASSQEGRYGYTF.

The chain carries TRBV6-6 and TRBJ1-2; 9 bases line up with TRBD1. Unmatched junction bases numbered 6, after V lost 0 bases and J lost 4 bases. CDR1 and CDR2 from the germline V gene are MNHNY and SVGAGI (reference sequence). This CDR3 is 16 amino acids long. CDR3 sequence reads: CASSYSTGGKIYGYTF. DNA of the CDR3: TGTGCCAGCAGTTACTCAACAGGGGGCAAAATCTATGGCTACACCTTC.

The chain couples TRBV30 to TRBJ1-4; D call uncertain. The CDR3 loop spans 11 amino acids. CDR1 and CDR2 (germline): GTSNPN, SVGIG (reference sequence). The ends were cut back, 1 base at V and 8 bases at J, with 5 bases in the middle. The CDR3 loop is CAWSEGEKLFF. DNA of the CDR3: TGTGCCTGGAGTGAGGGCGAAAAACTGTTTTTT.